The 9 T cell receptor beta chains in this list originate from one sample, sequenced in a study of T-cell memory formation after mild COVID-19. One entry per CDR3 protein, called by TCRdb with MiXCR from the 5' RACE reads. Of 150,000 to 200,000 distinct CDR3 sequences listed, roughly 17% are singletons. The sample consisted of PBMCs or a T cell subset sorted from them (not recorded which). Source of these receptors: an adult woman who had mild COVID-19 (a few samples of this study predate the infection). Cell type and time point are not known.

This sequence joins TRBV12-3 or TRBV12-4 and TRBJ2-3, with D maybe TRBD2 (6 bases). Trimming cost V 7 bases and J 10 bases, with 18 bases left between them. The CDR3 loop spans 13 amino acids. In DNA form, the CDR3 reads TGTGCCAGCAACCACCCTCGCGGGGTTCCGCAGTATTTT. Its protein is CASNHPRGVPQYF.

This clonotype was recorded many times. The J gene is TRBJ2-7, the V gene TRBV24-1; 10 nucleotides line up with TRBD1. The CDR3 length is 15 residues. Per germline, CDR1 KGHDR and CDR2 SFDVKD. The V segment lost 3 bases and the J segment 2 bases; nucleotides outside the gene matches: 3. The CDR3 bases are TGTGCCACCAGTGATCACGGACAGGGGGCCTACGAGCAGTACTTC. Protein product: CATSDHGQGAYEQYF.

Ten or more counts support this clonotype. The V gene is TRBV19, the J gene TRBJ2-5; D unresolved. The CDR3 runs to 13 residues. V was shortened by 3 bases and J by 5 bases, with 10 bases between the two germline ends. Germline V gene sequence: CDR1 LNHDA, CDR2 SQIVND (reference sequence). CDR3 region: CASSISFGETQYF. CDR3 coding DNA: TGTGCCAGTAGTATCTCCTTCGGGGAGACCCAGTACTTC.

This clonotype was seen only a few times. The rearrangement joins TRBV19 to TRBJ1-5, with D possibly matching TRBD1 (5 bases). The germline V gene has CDR1 LNHDA and CDR2 SQIVND (reference sequence). This CDR3 has 15 residues. With 7 bases removed from V and 0 bases from J, the gap between germline ends came to 13 bases. The CDR3 sequence: CASIGGGYSNQPQHF. The CDR3 region has the DNA TGTGCCAGTATCGGGGGGGGATATAGCAATCAGCCCCAGCATTTT.

This clonotype was seen a few times. CDR3 sequence reads: CASSLGTGVQETQYF. CDR3 nucleotides: TGCGCCAGCAGCTTGGGTACAGGGGTCCAAGAGACCCAGTACTTC. The rearrangement uses TRBV5-1 and TRBJ2-5, with 7 bases lining up with TRBD1. This CDR3 has 15 residues. V shed 0 bases, J shed 1 base, and the junction held 3 bases outside the gene matches. Germline V gene sequence: CDR1 SGHRS, CDR2 YFSETQ.

The sample holds a few counts of this clonotype. The genes are TRBV5-1 and TRBJ2-1, with a possible D match to TRBD2 (5 bases). CDR3 length: 15 residues. Germline CDR1 SGHRS, CDR2 YFSETQ. V was clipped by 1 base and J by 8 bases, with 16 bases between them. CDR3: CASSLLSQRRDEQFF. CDR3 DNA: TGCGCCAGCAGCTTGTTGAGCCAGCGGAGAGATGAGCAGTTCTTC.

This clonotype was seen more than once but under ten times. The chain links TRBV30 to TRBJ2-4, with D perhaps given as TRBD1 or TRBD2 (6 bases each). The V end was cut by 3 bases, the J end by 7 bases, with 13 bases between. CDR3 length: 13 residues. Germline V gene sequence: CDR1 GTSNPN, CDR2 SVGIG (reference sequence). CDR3 bases: TGTGCCTGGAGCACCCCGGGGGCGAACATTCAGTACTTC. It specifies CAWSTPGANIQYF.

The V gene is TRBV7-9, the J gene TRBJ1-1; weak D call: TRBD1 (6 bases). From germline, CDR1 is SEHNR and CDR2 FQNEAQ (reference sequence). Trimming removed 5 bases at V and 1 base at J, with 14 bases between. CDR3 length: 15 residues. In DNA, the CDR3 is TGTGCCAGCAGCCGAGGGGGACGGAAGAACACTGAAGCTTTCTTT. This gives the protein CASSRGGRKNTEAFF.

The chain uses TRBV5-1 and TRBJ1-2; D is unclear. There are 14 residues in the CDR3. The germline V gene encodes CDR1 SGHRS and CDR2 YFSETQ. The germline V and J ends were trimmed by 0 bases and 3 bases, with 9 bases remaining between them. The CDR3 DNA is TGCGCCAGCAGCTTGGGTCAGCGATACTATGGCTACACCTTC. Amino acid sequence: CASSLGQRYYGYTF. The full variable domain, with the rest looked up from reference TRBV5-1 and TRBJ1-2, is KAGVTQTPRYLIKTRGQQVTLSCSPISGHRSVSWYQQTPGQGLQFLFEYFSETQRNKGNFPGRFSGRQFSNSRSEMNVSTLELGDSALYLCASSLGQRYYGYTFGSGTRLTVV.